This T cell receptor (beta chain) emerged from a study of cytomegalovirus exposure and HLA in healthy donors. Whole-study findings and limits: TCR beta V segments were, for the most part, productive about 87% or about 30% of the time in an earlier analysis.

About this clone itself: What it recognizes is unknown.

With 60 Vbeta and 13 Jbeta primers, the PCR was carried out. TCRdb's table, derived via immunoSEQ multiplex PCR, lists solely in-frame clones and lacks some. Of about 130,000 clones in the sample, around 70% are singletons; the top ten hold 6% to 8%. V was pared by 1 base and J by 4 bases, with 6 bases between. CDR3 size: 13 residues. Germline V gene lookup returns CDR1 SGHNT and CDR2 YYREEE (reference sequence). Each of the donors was a healthy bone marrow donor. Sequences were obtained from PBMCs. V gene TRBV5-4 combines with J gene TRBJ2-1, with D uncertain. The clonotype was recovered from a middle-aged man in good health and CMV-seropositive. The CDR3 DNA reads as TGTGCCAGCAGCTTGCATGCGTACAATGAGCAGTTCTTC. It codes for CASSLHAYNEQFF.